This T cell receptor (beta chain) was identified in a study of blood T cell repertoires in COVID-19. Germline V gene sequence: CDR1 MNHEY, CDR2 SVGAGI. The CDR3 runs to 14 residues. The ends lost 10 bases at V and 7 bases at J; junction bases unmatched: 11. This clone came up once. The method was immunoSEQ multiplex PCR; TCRdb's version includes in-frame clones alone and lacks a portion of them. The profile shows about 220,000 clones, less than 90% of them singletons. The V and J genes are TRBV6-5 and TRBJ1-4, with TRBD1 identical over 8 bases. This TCR was recovered from a woman in her 30s who had recovered from COVID-19. Sequenced: PBMCs or T cells enriched from blood (not recorded which). Here the CDR3 DNA reads TGTGCCACCGGGACAGGCTATATGATTGAAAAACTGTTTTTT. It is translated as CATGTGYMIEKLFF.